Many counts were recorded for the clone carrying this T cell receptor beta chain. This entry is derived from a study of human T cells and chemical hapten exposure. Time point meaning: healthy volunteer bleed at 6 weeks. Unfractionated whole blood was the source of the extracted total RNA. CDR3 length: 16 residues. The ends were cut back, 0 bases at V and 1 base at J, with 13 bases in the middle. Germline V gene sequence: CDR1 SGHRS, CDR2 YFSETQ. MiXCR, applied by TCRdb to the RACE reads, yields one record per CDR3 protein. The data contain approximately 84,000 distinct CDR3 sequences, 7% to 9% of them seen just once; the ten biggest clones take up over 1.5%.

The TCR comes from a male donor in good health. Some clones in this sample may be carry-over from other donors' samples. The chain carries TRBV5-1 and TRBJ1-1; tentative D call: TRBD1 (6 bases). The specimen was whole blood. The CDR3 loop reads CASSLAAGVRNTEAFF. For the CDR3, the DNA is TGCGCCAGCAGCTTGGCGGCAGGGGTAAGGAACACTGAAGCTTTCTTT.